Listed below are T cell receptor beta chains from one sample, sequenced in a study of tumor and adjacent non-tumor tissue in lung cancer. TCRdb itself ran the multiplex PCR reads through MiXCR, one entry per CDR3 protein. The sample comprises 44,000 or so distinct CDR3 sequences, roughly two thirds of which are singletons, and under 20% rests with the top ten. Sequenced: distant non-tumor lung tissue. These receptors originate from a woman aged 40 to 55 with non-small cell lung cancer. Each CDR3 is given with its conserved first and last residue. The order of the fields is D gene, V gene, clone size, J gene, CDR3 DNA, CDR3 protein. The D gene is left open where the match is weak. Rows give clone size only sometimes, using once, few, many, or a class for an expanded clone.

NA	TRBV5-1	many	TRBJ2-3	TGCGCCAGCAGCTTGGACCCAGGGTATACGCAGTATTTT	CASSLDPGYTQYF
NA	TRBV7-9	NA	TRBJ1-6	TGTGCCAGCAGCTTTGACAGTCAGAATTCACCCCTCCACTTT	CASSFDSQNSPLHF
NA	TRBV20-1	NA	TRBJ1-6	TGCAATGCTAGATGGCCGGACTCCTATAATTCACCCCTCCACTTT	CNARWPDSYNSPLHF
NA	TRBV7-9	once	TRBJ1-1	TGTGCCAGCAGGAATCACAGGGAGGGGAACACTGAAGCTTTCTTT	CASRNHREGNTEAFF
TRBD2	TRBV5-1	NA	TRBJ2-3	TGCGCCAGCAGCTTCGTAGCGGGGGGCTCAGATACGCAGTATTTT	CASSFVAGGSDTQYF
NA	TRBV30	NA	TRBJ2-7	TGTGCCTGTCAACAGGCGGCGAACCACGAGCAGTACTTC	CACQQAANHEQYF
TRBD1	TRBV7-3	NA	TRBJ2-3	TGTGCCAGCAGCTTGACAGGGTATAGCACAGATACGCGGTATTTT	CASSLTGYSTDTRYF
NA	TRBV28	NA	TRBJ2-3	TGTGCCACCAGCCTTCCCGAAGATGCGCAGTATTTT	CATSLPEDAQYF
NA	TRBV10-2	NA	TRBJ2-1	TGCGCCAGCAAAGCGGACCTGAGGTACAATGAGCAGTTCTTC	CASKADLRYNEQFF
NA	TRBV6-2/TRBV6-3	NA	TRBJ2-7	TGTGCCAGCACCATAAGGGGCTCCGGGCGTCCAAGCGGCGAGCAGTACTTC	CASTIRGSGRPSGEQYF
NA	TRBV11-2	NA	TRBJ2-1	TGTACCAGCAGCTTAGAGTCGTTCAGGGCATCGTACAATGAGCAGTTCTTC	CTSSLESFRASYNEQFF
NA	TRBV28	NA	TRBJ1-5	TGTGCCAGCAGTTTGGGAAGCACAGGTACGCAGCATTTT	CASSLGSTGTQHF
NA	TRBV20-1	NA	TRBJ2-6	TGCAGTGCTAGGGACAGATACTCTGGGGTCAACGTCCTGACTTTC	CSARDRYSGVNVLTF
TRBD1	TRBV7-9	once	TRBJ2-1	TGTGCCAGCAGCCCCGGCGGACAGGGGGCAGGCAATGAGCACTTCTTC	CASSPGGQGAGNEHFF
NA	TRBV20-1	many	TRBJ2-5	TGCGCCGCAAACAAGGGAGGCGAGACCCAGTACTTC	CAANKGGETQYF
TRBD1	TRBV29-1	many	TRBJ1-3	TGCAGCGTTGCCTGGGACAGGGCCTCTGGAAACACCATATATTTT	CSVAWDRASGNTIYF
NA	TRBV11-2	NA	TRBJ1-3	TGTGCCAGCAGCCGGGCGTCCAGGAACGCCATATATTTT	CASSRASRNAIYF
NA	TRBV12-3/TRBV12-4	NA	TRBJ2-2	TGTGACACCCGGGACTCGAACACCGGGGAGCTGTCTTTT	CDTRDSNTGELSF
TRBD1	TRBV7-8	NA	TRBJ2-3	TGTGCCAGCAGCTTAGGGCAGGGGGCTTTCGGGACGGATACGCAGTATTTT	CASSLGQGAFGTDTQYF
NA	TRBV5-4	many	TRBJ2-3	TGTGCCAGCAGCTTGGTGAGCACAGATACGCAGTATTTT	CASSLVSTDTQYF
TRBD1	TRBV30	many	TRBJ1-2	TGTGCCTGGAGCCCGGGACAGGGGGCGTGGGGCTACACCTTC	CAWSPGQGAWGYTF
NA	TRBV11-2	NA	TRBJ1-6	TGTGCCAGCAGTGGGGGCCAAATCTATAATTCACCCCTCCGCTTT	CASSGGQIYNSPLRF
NA	TRBV6-5	NA	TRBJ2-3	TGTGTCAGCAGCCCTCCCCAGGTCGCGGGCACAGATACGCAGTATTTT	CVSSPPQVAGTDTQYF
NA	TRBV19	NA	TRBJ1-5	TGTGCCAGTAGTATACAGACTCCGGGGCCCCAGCATTTT	CASSIQTPGPQHF
NA	TRBV10-3	NA	TRBJ2-3	TGTGCCATCAGTGAAAGACAGAGATTAGGAGATACGCAATATTTT	CAISERQRLGDTQYF
TRBD1	TRBV25-1	once	TRBJ1-1	TGTGCCTGCAGTCCTTCTTGGGACAGGGGGCAATTGAACACTGAAGCTTTCTTT	CACSPSWDRGQLNTEAFF
NA	TRBV6-5	NA	TRBJ2-3	TGTGCCATCTACCGGGCAGAGGGCGGGGATACGCAGTATTTT	CAIYRAEGGDTQYF
NA	TRBV30	many	TRBJ1-5	TGTGCCTGGAGTTTCTCGACGGGGGATCAGCCCCAGCATTTT	CAWSFSTGDQPQHF
NA	TRBV20-1	NA	TRBJ2-2	TGCAGTGCTACGGTCGGGACACCCCAAATCGCGAACACCGGGGAGCTGTTTTTT	CSATVGTPQIANTGELFF
TRBD1	TRBV6-5	NA	TRBJ1-2	TGTGCCAGCAGGACAGGGGAGGGGGCCGACTATGGCTACACCTTC	CASRTGEGADYGYTF
NA	TRBV4-2	NA	TRBJ1-4	TGTGCCAGCAGCCAAGATGACAGTAATGAAAAACTGTTTTTT	CASSQDDSNEKLFF